Presented here are 30 T cell receptor beta chains from one specimen sequenced in a study of T cell repertoires in cytomegalovirus infection (dated by TCRdb to the late 2010s). The data were produced on an Illumina HiSeq 1500. TCRdb reprocessing: public reads trimmed at Q25 with fastp, clones called with MiXCR, in-frame beta chains kept. Identical CDR3 proteins give one entry, which carries the most common genes and DNA. The sample table holds 900,000 to 950,000 distinct CDR3 sequences, of which 31% were seen once. Of the sample, over 12% is held by the ten largest clones. In light of the paper, this sample's treatment or condition label describes: in vitro stimulation with specific CMV peptide epitopes to enrich CMV-specific T cells. What these receptors recognize is not known. The sample here was cultured CD8+ T cells from PBMCs, taken from culture after CMV antigen stimulation. The receptors here all came from a human donor in good health (CMV status not recorded). Some clones in this sample may be carry-over from other donors' samples.

This chain connects TRBV7-9 to TRBJ1-3; TRBD1 might be the D (5 bases). Between the trimmed V and J ends, which lost 4 bases and 0 bases, there was a span of 16 bases. CDR1 SEHNR and CDR2 FQNEAQ come from the germline V gene (reference sequence). This CDR3 spans 17 amino acids. CDR3 sequence: CASSSLYGGPSGNTIYF. The CDR3 DNA reads as TGTGCCAGCAGCTCCTTGTATGGGGGACCCTCTGGAAACACCATATATTTT.

This sequence joins TRBV6-1 and TRBJ1-4, with a weak D call TRBD1 (5 bases). V lost 2 bases to trimming and J lost 10 bases, with 14 bases between them. The CDR3 is 14 residues long. Germline loops: CDR1 MNHNS, CDR2 SASEGT. The DNA for the CDR3 is TGTGCCAGCAGTGAATCGGGGGTGAGGGGAAAACTGTTTTTT. This gives the protein CASSESGVRGKLFF.

The J gene is TRBJ1-2, the V gene TRBV20-1, with D tentatively TRBD1 (6 bases). The ends were cut back, 0 bases at V and 3 bases at J, with 20 bases in the middle. This CDR3 has 17 amino acids. Per germline, CDR1 DFQATT and CDR2 SNEGSKA (reference sequence). The DNA for the CDR3 is TGCAGTGCTAGAGATTACGGAGCGGCAGGGGCAGACTATGGCTACACCTTC. Translated, it gives CSARDYGAAGADYGYTF.

The chain recombines TRBV10-2 with TRBJ2-3, with 11 bases identical to TRBD2. This CDR3 is built from 15 residues. Germline CDR1 reads WSHSY; CDR2 reads SAAADI. The V segment lost 3 bases and the J segment 8 bases; nucleotides outside the gene matches: 7. The CDR3 here is CASSEVAGGLSTQYF. The CDR3, as DNA: TGCGCCAGCAGTGAAGTAGCGGGGGGGTTGAGTACGCAGTATTTT.

This clonotype was detected many times. The chain joins TRBV27 to TRBJ2-5; a weak D match, TRBD2 (6 bases). Germline V CDR1 and CDR2: MNHEY, SMNVEV (reference sequence). Trimming took off 5 bases at V and 4 bases at J, with 20 bases between the two ends. The length of the CDR3 is 16 residues. The CDR3 bases are TGTGCCAGCAGTACCTCCGGGACTCCCCCCCTAGAGACCCAGTACTTC. Residues: CASSTSGTPPLETQYF.

The chain joins TRBV6-2 or TRBV6-3 to TRBJ2-7; 7 bases align to TRBD1. The ends lost 0 bases at V and 0 bases at J; junction bases unmatched: 5. CDR3 size: 16 residues. From germline, CDR1 is MNHEY and CDR2 SVGEGT. CDR3 sequence reads: CASSYSRTGSSYEQYF. The DNA for the CDR3 is TGTGCCAGCAGTTACTCAAGGACAGGAAGCTCCTACGAGCAGTACTTC.

This clonotype was counted between two and nine times. This chain uses TRBV12-3 or TRBV12-4 with TRBJ2-1, with 12 nucleotides matching TRBD2. The CDR3 loop spans 15 amino acids. V dropped 5 bases and J dropped 9; count of bases not matched to a gene: 8. CDR3 amino acids: CASSPPSGGATEQFF. Written as DNA, the CDR3 is TGTGCCAGCAGTCCCCCTAGCGGGGGGGCCACTGAGCAGTTCTTC.

In its sample, this clonotype was seen a few times. The chain combines TRBV4-1 with TRBJ1-2; TRBD1 is a possible D gene (5 bases). Germline-derived CDR1 and CDR2 are MGHRA and YSYEKL. This CDR3 contains 14 residues. V lost 7 bases, J lost 2 bases, and 14 bases lay in between. CDR3 DNA sequence: TGCGCCAGCAACATCGGGGGAGCGAACTATGGCTACACCTTC. Protein product: CASNIGGANYGYTF.

This clonotype was counted a few times. J is TRBJ2-5 and V is TRBV2; no reliable D call. Deletions cut 6 bases from V and 5 bases from J, with 10 bases between. CDR1 and CDR2 (germline): SNHLY, FYNNEI. CDR3 length equals 12 residues. The CDR3 DNA is TGTGCCAGCAGGGGCAATGTGGAGACCCAGTACTTC. Its translation is CASRGNVETQYF.

In this sample, this clonotype turned up a few times. The rearrangement links TRBV12-3 or TRBV12-4 to TRBJ2-4; 11 nucleotides match TRBD2. This CDR3 comprises 18 residues. Trimming at V came to 6 bases and at J to 0 bases, leaving 10 bases not matched to a gene. CDR3: CASSRSGGAVPAKNIQYF. The CDR3 region has the DNA TGTGCCAGCAGCCGTAGCGGGGGGGCAGTTCCAGCCAAAAACATTCAGTACTTC.

In its sample, this clonotype was seen a few times. The chain recombines TRBV15 with TRBJ2-4, with TRBD1 identical over 7 bases. The V and J ends lost 2 bases and 7 bases, in that order; junction bases with no gene match: 14. The germline gives CDR1 LNHNV, CDR2 YYDKDF (reference sequence). This CDR3 spans 17 amino acids. The CDR3 spells CATSRPPVDRVHNIQYF. DNA for the CDR3: TGTGCCACCAGCAGACCCCCTGTCGACAGGGTTCATAACATTCAGTACTTC.

The chain couples TRBV5-5 to TRBJ2-3; D possibly matches TRBD1 or TRBD2 (5 bases each). This CDR3 contains 16 residues. CDR1 and CDR2 (germline): SGHKS, YYEKEE (reference sequence). Trimming left V 4 bases short and J 5 bases short, with 20 bases between. CDR3 protein: CASSRRRGGFGDTQYF. CDR3 nucleotides: TGTGCCAGCAGCCGGCGAAGGGGCGGGTTCGGAGATACGCAGTATTTT.

Points on this clonotype: Germline and junction disagree at one end, which may indicate a read error. This sequence joins TRBV14 and TRBJ2-1; TRBD1 might be the D (5 bases). The CDR3 consists of 15 residues. Germline CDR1 SGHDN, CDR2 FVKESK. CDR3 DNA sequence: TGTGCCAGCAGCCAAGAACAGGAAGTCTACAATGAGCAGATCTTC. Amino acid sequence: CASSQEQEVYNEQIF.

This clonotype has ten or more counts. This chain uses TRBV6-2 or TRBV6-3 with TRBJ1-1; no clear D gene. The germline V and J ends were trimmed by 8 bases and 3 bases, with 4 bases remaining between them. Germline V gene sequence: CDR1 MNHEY, CDR2 SVGEGT. The CDR3 spans 10 residues. The CDR3 DNA reads as TGTGCCAGCGGAGACACTGAAGCTTTCTTT. Translated, it gives CASGDTEAFF.

The sample holds many counts of this clonotype. The genes are TRBV7-2 and TRBJ2-5; D is perhaps TRBD1 or TRBD2 (6 bases each). Trimming stripped 4 bases from V and 3 bases from J, with 12 bases between. The germline V gene encodes CDR1 SGHTA and CDR2 FQGNSA. CDR3 length: 14 residues. The CDR3 coding sequence is TGTGCCAGCAGCTCCCCAAGGGGGGAAGAGACCCAGTACTTC. Residues: CASSSPRGEETQYF.

CDR3 sequence: CASTASGPETQYF. DNA for the CDR3: TGTGCCAGCACGGCTAGCGGGCCGGAGACCCAGTACTTC. The chain recombines TRBV7-8 with TRBJ2-5; 8 bases line up with TRBD2. V lost 7 bases to trimming and J lost 5 bases; unmatched junction nucleotides: 6. Germline V gene sequence: CDR1 SGHVS, CDR2 FQNEAQ. The CDR3 totals 13 residues.

This clonotype was seen at least ten times. The genes are TRBV4-1 and TRBJ1-1, with unresolved D. Trimming pared 0 bases from V and 1 base from J, leaving 9 bases between. The CDR3 runs 15 residues. Germline lookup yields CDR1 MGHRA and CDR2 YSYEKL. The CDR3 protein is CASSQDKTKNTEAFF. CDR3 nucleotides: TGCGCCAGCAGCCAAGATAAAACCAAGAACACTGAAGCTTTCTTT.

Concerning this clonotype: A single base separates this from a much larger clone, so it may be a read error. The chain has TRBV7-6 and TRBJ1-5; possibly TRBD1 for D (6 bases). Germline CDR1 reads SGHVS; CDR2 reads FNYEAQ. The length of the CDR3 is 16 residues. CDR3 in DNA: TGTACCAGCAGCTTAGGGGGGGGAAGGGGTGATCAGCCCCAGCATTTT. As protein: CTSSLGGGRGDQPQHF.

There are a few counts of this clonotype. The chain employs TRBV3-1 and TRBJ1-1; D is unresolved. CDR1 is LGHDT and CDR2 is YNNKEL in the germline V gene (reference sequence). This CDR3 has 17 amino acids. Trimming removed 1 base at V and 8 bases at J, with 23 bases between. The CDR3 DNA reads TGTGCCAGCAGCCAAGGGGCGAGGGTCATCTTAGGTGGAGAAGCTTTCTTT. As protein: CASSQGARVILGGEAFF.

This clonotype has more than one count but fewer than ten. The chain has TRBV11-3 and TRBJ2-5; 8 positions match TRBD2. V lost 5 bases and J lost 2; bases outside the gene matches: 16. This CDR3 is 18 amino acids long. Germline V gene lookup returns CDR1 SGHNT and CDR2 YENEEA. The CDR3 DNA reads as TGTGCCAGCAGCCGCGGGACGGGGGGGCCCCTAATACAAGAGACCCAGTACTTC. Its translation is CASSRGTGGPLIQETQYF.

The chain uses TRBV11-3 and TRBJ2-5; possible D gene TRBD2, 5 bases. Trimming took off 4 bases at V and 5 bases at J, with 14 bases between the two ends. This CDR3 is built from 14 residues. Looked up from germline, CDR1 is SGHNT and CDR2 is YENEEA. In DNA form, the CDR3 reads TGTGCCAGCAGCTCCGGGGAGTCTGTTGAGACCCAGTACTTC. It is translated as CASSSGESVETQYF.

This chain joins TRBV12-3 or TRBV12-4 and TRBJ2-2, with no clear D. V was shortened by 3 bases and J by 8 bases, with 10 bases between the two germline ends. The CDR3 spans 13 residues. The CDR3 sequence is CASSFIIRGELFF. The CDR3 DNA is TGTGCCAGCAGTTTTATTATTAGGGGGGAGCTGTTTTTT.

The CDR3: CSALGGRETQYF. The DNA for the CDR3 is TGCAGCGCCTTGGGGGGGCGGGAGACCCAGTACTTC. The chain combines TRBV29-1 with TRBJ2-5; possible D gene TRBD2, 7 bases. Trimming took 7 bases from V and 5 from J, leaving 14 bases between them. CDR3 size: 12 residues. Per germline, CDR1 SQVTM and CDR2 ANQGSEA.

Here the CDR3 reads CASGSDRVYNSPLHF. CDR3 nucleotide sequence: TGTGCCAGCGGATCCGACAGGGTTTATAATTCACCCCTCCACTTT. This chain uses TRBV27 with TRBJ1-6; 7 positions agree with TRBD1. Germline CDR1 and CDR2: MNHEY and SMNVEV (reference sequence). V shed 8 bases, J shed 4 bases, and the junction held 8 bases outside the gene matches. The CDR3 length is 15 residues.

This chain connects TRBV6-2 or TRBV6-3 to TRBJ2-1; TRBD2 agrees at 8 bases. V trimming: 4 bases; J trimming: 4 bases; junction bases outside the gene matches: 6. The germline V gene has CDR1 MNHEY and CDR2 SVGEGT. The CDR3 loop spans 15 amino acids. For the CDR3, the DNA is TGTGCCAGCAGTTGGGCTAGCGGGCGTTACAATGAGCAGTTCTTC. Translating gives CASSWASGRYNEQFF.

This clonotype occurred many times. The gene calls are TRBV7-2 and TRBJ1-3; D ambiguous. The germline V and J ends were trimmed by 2 bases and 0 bases, with 14 bases remaining between them. The CDR3 length is 17 residues. CDR1 SGHTA and CDR2 FQGNSA come from the germline V gene. Written as DNA, the CDR3 is TGTGCCAGCAGCTTAATGGTCGTCGGGGACTCTGGAAACACCATATATTTT. Protein product: CASSLMVVGDSGNTIYF.

The rearrangement joins TRBV6-2 or TRBV6-3 to TRBJ2-5; D is perhaps TRBD2 (5 bases). Germline V lookup: CDR1 MNHEY, CDR2 SVGEGT. CDR3 length equals 11 residues. V dropped 10 bases and J dropped 1 base, with 7 bases sitting between them. CDR3 in DNA: TGTGCCACCCGGGGCCAAGAGACCCAGTACTTC. Its translation is CATRGQETQYF.

The gene calls are TRBV12-5 and TRBJ1-1; D remains ambiguous. The length of the CDR3 is 13 residues. Deletions cut 0 bases from V and 2 bases from J, with 4 bases between. Germline V CDR1 and CDR2: LGHNT, FRNRAP. The CDR3: CASGLVANTEAFF. In DNA form, the CDR3 reads TGTGCTAGTGGTTTGGTTGCTAACACTGAAGCTTTCTTT.

This clonotype was seen only a few times. J is TRBJ1-4 and V is TRBV3-1; D is uncertain. Looked up from germline, CDR1 is LGHDT and CDR2 is YNNKEL (reference sequence). V was shortened by 0 bases and J by 0 bases, with 14 bases between the two germline ends. The CDR3 consists of 18 residues. As DNA, the CDR3 is TGTGCCAGCAGCCAAGATCGGAGTATGGTTGCAACTAATGAAAAACTGTTTTTT. Its translation: CASSQDRSMVATNEKLFF.

This clonotype was seen ten or more times. The V call is TRBV18, the J call TRBJ2-1, with 11 bases identical to TRBD2. The CDR3 is 15 residues long. V lost 1 base, J lost 4 bases, and 0 bases stayed unmatched. The germline V gene has CDR1 KGHSH and CDR2 LQKENI. CDR3 protein: CASSPRLAGYNEQFF. Here the CDR3 DNA reads TGTGCCAGCTCACCACGACTAGCGGGGTACAATGAGCAGTTCTTC.